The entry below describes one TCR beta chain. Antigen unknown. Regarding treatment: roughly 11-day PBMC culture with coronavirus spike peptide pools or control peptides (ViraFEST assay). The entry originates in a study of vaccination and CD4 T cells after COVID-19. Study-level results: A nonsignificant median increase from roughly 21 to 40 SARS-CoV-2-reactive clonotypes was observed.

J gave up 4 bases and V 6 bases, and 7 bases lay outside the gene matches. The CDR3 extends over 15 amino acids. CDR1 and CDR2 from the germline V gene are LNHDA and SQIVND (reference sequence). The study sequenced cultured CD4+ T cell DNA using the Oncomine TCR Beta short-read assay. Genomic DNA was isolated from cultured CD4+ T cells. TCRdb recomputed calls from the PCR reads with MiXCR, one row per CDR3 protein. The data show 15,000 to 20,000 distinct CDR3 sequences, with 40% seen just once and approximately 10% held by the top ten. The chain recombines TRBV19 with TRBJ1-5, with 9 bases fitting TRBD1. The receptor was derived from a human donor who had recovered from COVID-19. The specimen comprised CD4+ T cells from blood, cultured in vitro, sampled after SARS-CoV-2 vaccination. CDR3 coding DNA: TGTGCCAGTAGACCGGGACAGGGACTAAATCAGCCCCAGCATTTT. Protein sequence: CASRPGQGLNQPQHF.